The clone carrying this T cell receptor beta chain was seen many times. 5'RACE with 10-nucleotide random UMIs generated the cDNA. TCRdb re-called the 5' RACE reads through MiXCR, storing one row per CDR3 protein. The data contain around 55,000 distinct CDR3 sequences, under 5% of them singletons. The data are from a study of neurological immune-mediated disorders. Sorted libraries were made with 850,000 to 1,000,000 CD4+ or CD8+ T cells. The CDR3 runs to 14 residues. With 5 bases removed from V and 1 base from J, the gap between germline ends came to 12 bases. Germline CDR1 reads SGDLS; CDR2 reads YYNGEE.

The receptor comes from a woman between 40 and 50 years old with multiple sclerosis. Sequenced input: CD4+ T cells from blood. The rearrangement uses TRBV9 and TRBJ1-1, with no clear D. CDR3 sequence (DNA): TGTGCCAGCAGTCCCGCTTCACGGAACACTGAAGCTTTCTTT. Translation gives CASSPASRNTEAFF.